These 9 T cell receptor beta chains were all obtained from the same sample, sequenced in a study of blood T cell repertoires in COVID-19. TCRdb's table, derived via immunoSEQ multiplex PCR, lists solely in-frame clones and lacks some. This sample has about 130,000 clones; about 81% occur once, and the top ten carry 3.5% to 4.5%. Sequencing was done on a sample of peripheral blood. These receptors were obtained from a woman in her fifties or sixties with acute or convalescent COVID-19.

The chain has TRBV4-2 and TRBJ2-7, with TRBD1 matching over 7 bases. Germline trimming cut 3 bases from V and 4 bases from J; bases unmatched to any gene: 9. The length of the CDR3 is 15 residues. CDR1 is LGHNA and CDR2 is YNFKEQ in the germline V gene. The CDR3 region has the DNA TGTGCCAGCAGCCAGTTTCTAACAGGGGAATACGAGCAGTACTTC. It specifies CASSQFLTGEYEQYF.

In this sample, this clone turned up a few times. The sample has other DNA sequences that encode this CDR3 too. This chain uses TRBV6-5 with TRBJ1-2, with D perhaps matching TRBD1 (5 bases). Germline V lookup: CDR1 MNHEY, CDR2 SVGAGI. V was pared by 5 bases and J by 1 base, with 8 bases between. The CDR3 spans 13 residues. CDR3 sequence: CASSLDSNYGYTF. DNA of the CDR3: TGTGCCAGCAGTCTCGACAGTAACTATGGCTACACCTTC.

This rearrangement joins TRBV5-4 to TRBJ2-3; 14 bases fit TRBD2. The trim removed 4 bases at V and 3 bases at J, leaving 4 bases unmatched. CDR3 length: 16 residues. Germline assignment: CDR1 SGHNT and CDR2 YYREEE (reference sequence). CDR3 nucleotide sequence: TGTGCCAGCAGCGCGACTAGCGGGGGGGCGACAGATACGCAGTATTTT. Protein sequence: CASSATSGGATDTQYF.

The chain combines TRBV28 with TRBJ2-7, with TRBD2 identical over 7 bases. The CDR3 loop spans 15 amino acids. CDR1 MDHEN and CDR2 SYDVKM come from the germline V gene. V gave up 4 bases and J gave up 5 bases; unmatched junction bases: 11. CDR3 region: CASSSTGLGGHEQYF. The DNA for the CDR3 is TGTGCCAGCAGTTCCACTGGACTAGGTGGGCACGAGCAGTACTTC.

The chain combines TRBV5-5 with TRBJ2-3; 12 nucleotides agree with TRBD2. Germline CDR1 SGHKS, CDR2 YYEKEE (reference sequence). The CDR3 contains 15 residues. V lost 4 bases and J lost 5; bases outside the gene matches: 5. CDR3 nucleotide sequence: TGTGCCAGCAGCCGACTAGCGGGGGAAGAAGATACGCAGTATTTT. Amino acid sequence: CASSRLAGEEDTQYF.

This clone was seen more than once but under ten times. This specimen includes other DNA sequences encoding the same CDR3. This chain links TRBV6-5 with TRBJ1-1; no reliable D call. The CDR3 covers 15 residues. Trimming left V 0 bases short and J 2 bases short, with 10 bases between. The germline V gene has CDR1 MNHEY and CDR2 SVGAGI. The CDR3 spells CASSYSRVRNTEAFF. The CDR3 region has the DNA TGTGCCAGCAGTTACTCGCGGGTTAGAAACACTGAAGCTTTCTTT.

CDR3 coding DNA: TGTGCCAGCAGTTTGGGGGGACAGGGGGCCTCATGGCCCCAGCATTTT. Translated: CASSLGGQGASWPQHF. This sequence joins TRBV28 and TRBJ1-5, with 12 bases aligning to TRBD1. The CDR3 extends over 16 amino acids. Germline trimming cut 3 bases from V and 9 bases from J; bases unmatched to any gene: 9. Looked up from germline, CDR1 is MDHEN and CDR2 is SYDVKM.

The V gene is TRBV12-3 or TRBV12-4, the J gene TRBJ2-1, with 8 positions matching TRBD2. The CDR3 sequence is 13 residues long. V shed 6 bases, J shed 6 bases, and the junction held 4 bases outside the gene matches. The chain's CDR3 is CASRAGATNEQFF. CDR3 DNA: TGTGCCAGCAGAGCGGGGGCAACCAATGAGCAGTTCTTC.

The V gene is TRBV4-1, the J gene TRBJ1-2, with TRBD1 identical over 8 bases. The germline V gene has CDR1 MGHRA and CDR2 YSYEKL. The junction had 8 bases not matched to a gene; V was cut back by 2 bases and J by 3 bases. The CDR3 loop spans 16 amino acids. The CDR3 loop reads CASSQTGGQGDYGYTF. The CDR3 nucleotides are TGCGCCAGCAGCCAAACGGGAGGACAGGGAGACTATGGCTACACCTTC.